This TCR beta chain was identified in a study of shared clonotypes between healthy human individuals. Study background: The study enrolled a couple of women and three men aged 18 to 49.

A note on this clone: The antigen remains undetermined.

Here immunoSEQ multiplex PCR was the method, and the copy in TCRdb shows in-frame clones only, minus some. The sample lists about 820,000 clones, 80% to 95% occurring once. The naive CD8 population came from CD45RO-negative cells selected for CCR7, without terminally differentiated effector memory CD45RA+ cells. The germline V gene encodes CDR1 SNHLY and CDR2 FYNNEI. With 8 bases removed from V and 6 bases from J, the gap between germline ends came to 23 bases. CDR3 length: 16 amino acids. Study findings and constraints: In contrast to clonotypes shared by all four donors, non-shared clonotypes had lower generation probabilities.

The receptor was isolated from a man aged 30-40 years in good health. The sample taken for sequencing was naive CD8+ T cells sorted from blood. The chain joins TRBV2 to TRBJ2-1, with a tentative D call TRBD2 (5 bases). The CDR3 region has the DNA TGTGCCAGCGATATCGAACCGGGTTTCGCGGGCAATGAGCAGTTCTTC. It codes for CASDIEPGFAGNEQFF.